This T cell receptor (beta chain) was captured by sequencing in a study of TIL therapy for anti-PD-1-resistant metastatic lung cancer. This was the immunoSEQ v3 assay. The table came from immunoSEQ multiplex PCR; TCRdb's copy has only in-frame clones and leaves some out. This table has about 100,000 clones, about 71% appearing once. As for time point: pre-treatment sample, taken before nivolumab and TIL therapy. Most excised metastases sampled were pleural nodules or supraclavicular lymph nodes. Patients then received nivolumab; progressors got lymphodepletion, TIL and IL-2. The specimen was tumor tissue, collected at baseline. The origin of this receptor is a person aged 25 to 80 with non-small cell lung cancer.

The DNA for the CDR3 is TGTGCCAGCAGTGAAGGGGGGGAGTTAAACACCATATATTTT. Translating it yields CASSEGGELNTIYF. This rearrangement joins TRBV6-1 to TRBJ1-3; D may be TRBD1 (5 bases). This CDR3 is 14 amino acids long. Deletions cut 1 base from V and 6 bases from J, with 10 bases between. Per the germline V gene, CDR1 is MNHNS and CDR2 is SASEGT.